The rows below give T cell receptor beta chains drawn from one sample of a study of post-analysis software for immune sequencing data. TCRdb ran MiXCR on the PCR reads and lists one entry per CDR3 protein. In the table there are around 770,000 distinct CDR3 sequences, roughly 50% of which are singletons. Material for sequencing was blood. These receptors all come from a girl aged 5 to 17 with multiple sclerosis. Each CDR3 is given with its conserved first and last residue. D genes are given only for firm matches. Expanded clones are given a class, and other clones once, few, many or no size at all.

clone_size j_call d_call v_call cdr3_nt cdr3_aa
once TRBJ2-7 . TRBV14 TGTGCCAGCAGCCAAGCGAATTTGATAAACCAGAAGACTAGATACTACGAGCAGTACTTC CASSQANLINQKTRYYEQYF
many TRBJ2-5 . TRBV11-2 TGTGCCAGCAGCTCTTCGGGCGGTCAAGAGACCCAGTACTTC CASSSSGGQETQYF
many TRBJ1-2 TRBD1 TRBV29-1 TGCAGCGCCCAGGGGGACAGGGGAGGATATGGCTACACCTTC CSAQGDRGGYGYTF
. TRBJ1-4 . TRBV7-2 TGTGCCAGCAGCTTAGGTGCAGGGTCCAATGAAAAACTGTTTTTT CASSLGAGSNEKLFF
. TRBJ2-3 . TRBV6-1 TGTGCCAGCAGTGAACCGAACGGGGGAGGAGATACGCAGTATTTT CASSEPNGGGDTQYF
. TRBJ1-1 TRBD1 TRBV7-3 TGTGCCAGCAGGTTAGGGGGACAGGGAAACACTGAAGCTTTCTTT CASRLGGQGNTEAFF
. TRBJ2-7 TRBD2 TRBV6-6 TGTGCCAGCAGTTACGGGGCTAGCGGGAGAGAGCAGTACTTC CASSYGASGREQYF
many TRBJ2-7 TRBD1 TRBV29-1 TGCAGCGTGACAGGGTCCTTCATGGACGAGCAGTACTTC CSVTGSFMDEQYF
. TRBJ2-1 . TRBV10-3 TGTGCCATCAGTGAAGGGACGGACTCCTACAATGAGCAGTTCTTC CAISEGTDSYNEQFF
. TRBJ2-5 . TRBV10-3 TGTGCCATCAGTGAGACGACAGGATCCCAAGAGACCCAGTACTTC CAISETTGSQETQYF
. TRBJ2-7 TRBD1 TRBV20-1 TGCAGTGCTGGAGTGACAGGGGGGGGCTACGAGCAGTACTTC CSAGVTGGGYEQYF
few TRBJ2-1 . TRBV21-1 TGTGCCAGCAGCAAAGTCGGGAGGAAACACAATGAGCAGTTCTTC CASSKVGRKHNEQFF
. TRBJ2-1 . TRBV6-5 TGTGCCAGCTGCAAGGACGGGTACAATGAGCAGTTCTTC CASCKDGYNEQFF
. TRBJ1-2 . TRBV5-1 TGCGCCAGCAGCCAAACCGGGACAAGCTATGGCTACACCTTC CASSQTGTSYGYTF
. TRBJ2-7 TRBD2 TRBV27 TGTGCCAGCAGTCCTATTGGACTAGCGGAGATCTACGAGCAGTACTTC CASSPIGLAEIYEQYF
. TRBJ2-7 . TRBV5-6 TGTGCCGGCAGCTTGGGGGTATCCTACGAGCAGTACTTC CAGSLGVSYEQYF
few TRBJ2-7 TRBD2 TRBV6-5 TGTGCCAGCAGTTACTCGAATCTCGAGGTTTCTAGCGGGCCTGACTCCTACGAGCAGTACTTC CASSYSNLEVSSGPDSYEQYF
few TRBJ2-7 . TRBV28 TGTGCCAGCCGCTTGGACATTTCCTACGAGCAGTACTTC CASRLDISYEQYF
few TRBJ1-2 . TRBV13 TGTGCCAGCAGCTTACGGAACTATGGCTACACCTTC CASSLRNYGYTF
few TRBJ2-7 . TRBV7-9 TGTGCCAGCAGCTTACTCAACGAGCAGTACTTC CASSLLNEQYF
once TRBJ2-2 TRBD1 TRBV7-3 TGTGCCAGCAGCTCCATAGGGACAGGGATCACCGGGGAGCTGTTTTTT CASSSIGTGITGELFF